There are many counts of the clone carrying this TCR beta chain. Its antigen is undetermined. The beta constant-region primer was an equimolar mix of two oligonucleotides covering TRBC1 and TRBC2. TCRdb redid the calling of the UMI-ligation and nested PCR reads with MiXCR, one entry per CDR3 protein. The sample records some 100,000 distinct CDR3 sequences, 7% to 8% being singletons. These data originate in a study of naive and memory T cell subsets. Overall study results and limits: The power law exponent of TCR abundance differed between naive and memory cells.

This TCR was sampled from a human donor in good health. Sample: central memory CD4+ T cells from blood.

CDR3 protein: CASSLGQEGQETQYF. In DNA, the CDR3 is TGTGCCAGCAGCTTGGGCCAGGAGGGACAAGAGACCCAGTACTTC. This chain links TRBV5-8 with TRBJ2-5, with D perhaps TRBD2 (6 bases). There are 15 residues in the CDR3. Per the germline V gene, CDR1 is SGHTS and CDR2 is YDEGEE. V was cut by 0 bases and J by 2 bases, with 11 bases left in between.